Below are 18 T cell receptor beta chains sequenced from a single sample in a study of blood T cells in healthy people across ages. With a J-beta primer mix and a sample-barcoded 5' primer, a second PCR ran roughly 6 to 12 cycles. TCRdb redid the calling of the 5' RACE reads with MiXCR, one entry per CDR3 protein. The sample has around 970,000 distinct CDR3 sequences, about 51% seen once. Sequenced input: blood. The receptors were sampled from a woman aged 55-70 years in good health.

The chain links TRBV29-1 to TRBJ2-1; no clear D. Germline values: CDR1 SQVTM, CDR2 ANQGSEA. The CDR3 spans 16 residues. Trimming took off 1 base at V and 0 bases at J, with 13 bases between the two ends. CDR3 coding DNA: TGCAGCGTTGAAGGCGACCACCAAAGCTCCTACAATGAGCAGTTCTTC. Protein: CSVEGDHQSSYNEQFF.

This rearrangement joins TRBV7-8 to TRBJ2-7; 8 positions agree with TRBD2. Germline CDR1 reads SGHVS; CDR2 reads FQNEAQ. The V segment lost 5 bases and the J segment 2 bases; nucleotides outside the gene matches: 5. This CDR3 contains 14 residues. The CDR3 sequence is CASSAGLGPYEQYF. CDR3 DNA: TGTGCCAGCAGCGCGGGACTAGGACCCTACGAGCAGTACTTC.

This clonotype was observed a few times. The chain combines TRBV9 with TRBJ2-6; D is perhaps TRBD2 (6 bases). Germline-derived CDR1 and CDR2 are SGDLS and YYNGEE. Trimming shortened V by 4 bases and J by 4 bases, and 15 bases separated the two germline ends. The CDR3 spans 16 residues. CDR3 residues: CASSPRGTSGANVLTF. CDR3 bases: TGTGCCAGCAGCCCCCGCGGGACGTCCGGGGCCAACGTCCTGACTTTC.

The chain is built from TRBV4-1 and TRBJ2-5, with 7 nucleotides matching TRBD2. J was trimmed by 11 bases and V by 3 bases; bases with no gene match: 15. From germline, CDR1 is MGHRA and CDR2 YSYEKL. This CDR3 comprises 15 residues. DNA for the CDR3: TGCGCCAGCAGCCAGCGCACCGGGACTACCTTCGGGCAGTACTTC. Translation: CASSQRTGTTFGQYF.

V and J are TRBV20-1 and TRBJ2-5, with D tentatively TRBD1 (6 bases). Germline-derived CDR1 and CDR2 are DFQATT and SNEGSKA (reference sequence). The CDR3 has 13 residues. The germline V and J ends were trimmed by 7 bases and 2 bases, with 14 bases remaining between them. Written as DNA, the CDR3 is TGCAGTGGGAGTAGGACAGCTCAAGAGACCCAGTACTTC. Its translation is CSGSRTAQETQYF.

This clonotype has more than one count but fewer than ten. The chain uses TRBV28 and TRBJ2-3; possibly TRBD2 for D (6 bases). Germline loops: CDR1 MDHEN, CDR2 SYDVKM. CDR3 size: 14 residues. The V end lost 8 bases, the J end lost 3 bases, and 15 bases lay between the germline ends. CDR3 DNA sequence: TGTGCCAGCGGGGGACTCCGCACTACAGATACGCAGTATTTT. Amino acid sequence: CASGGLRTTDTQYF.

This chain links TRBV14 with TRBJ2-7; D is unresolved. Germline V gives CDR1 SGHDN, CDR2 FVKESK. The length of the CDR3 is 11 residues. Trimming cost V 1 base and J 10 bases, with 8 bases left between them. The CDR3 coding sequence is TGTGCCAGCAGCCAAGTAGGAGCCCAGTACTTC. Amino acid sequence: CASSQVGAQYF. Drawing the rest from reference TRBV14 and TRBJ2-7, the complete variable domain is EAGVTQFPSHSVIEKGQTVTLRCDPISGHDNLYWYRRVMGKEIKFLLHFVKESKQDESGMPNNRFLAERTGGTYSTLKVQPAELEDSGVYFCASSQVGAQYFGPGTRLTVT.

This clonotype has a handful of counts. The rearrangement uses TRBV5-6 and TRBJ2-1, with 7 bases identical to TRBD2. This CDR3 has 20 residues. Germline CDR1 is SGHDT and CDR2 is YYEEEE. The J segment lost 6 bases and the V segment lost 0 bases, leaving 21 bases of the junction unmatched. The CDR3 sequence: CASSLDGRFWEGPLGNEQFF. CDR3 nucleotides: TGTGCCAGCAGCTTGGATGGGCGATTCTGGGAGGGCCCCCTTGGCAATGAGCAGTTCTTC.

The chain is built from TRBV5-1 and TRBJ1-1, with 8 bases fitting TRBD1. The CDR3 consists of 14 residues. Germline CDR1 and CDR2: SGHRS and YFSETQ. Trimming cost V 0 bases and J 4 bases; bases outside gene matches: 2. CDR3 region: CASSLGTGITEAFF. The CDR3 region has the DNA TGCGCCAGCAGCTTGGGGACAGGGATCACTGAAGCTTTCTTT.

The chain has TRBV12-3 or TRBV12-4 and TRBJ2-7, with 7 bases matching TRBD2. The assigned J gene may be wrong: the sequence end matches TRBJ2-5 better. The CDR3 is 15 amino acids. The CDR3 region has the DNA TGTGCCAGCAGCCCTGGTAAGGGCGGGAGTGAGACCCAGTACTTC. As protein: CASSPGKGGSETQYF.

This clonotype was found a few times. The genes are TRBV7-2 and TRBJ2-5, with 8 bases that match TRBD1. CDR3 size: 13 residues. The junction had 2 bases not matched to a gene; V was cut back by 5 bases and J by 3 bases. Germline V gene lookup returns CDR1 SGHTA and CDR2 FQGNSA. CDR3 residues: CASSVGQEETQYF. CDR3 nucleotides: TGTGCCAGCAGCGTGGGACAGGAAGAGACCCAGTACTTC.

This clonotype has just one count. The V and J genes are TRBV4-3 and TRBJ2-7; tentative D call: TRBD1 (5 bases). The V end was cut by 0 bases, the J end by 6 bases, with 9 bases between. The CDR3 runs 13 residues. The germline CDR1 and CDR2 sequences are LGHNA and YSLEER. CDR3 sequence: CASSQDRGFEQYF. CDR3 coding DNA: TGCGCCAGCAGCCAAGATAGGGGATTCGAGCAGTACTTC.

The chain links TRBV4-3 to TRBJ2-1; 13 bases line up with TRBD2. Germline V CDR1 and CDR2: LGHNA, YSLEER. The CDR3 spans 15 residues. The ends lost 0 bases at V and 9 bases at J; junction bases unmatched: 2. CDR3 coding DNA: TGCGCCAGCAGCCAAGAACTAGCGGGAGGGTTTGAGCAGTTCTTC. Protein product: CASSQELAGGFEQFF.

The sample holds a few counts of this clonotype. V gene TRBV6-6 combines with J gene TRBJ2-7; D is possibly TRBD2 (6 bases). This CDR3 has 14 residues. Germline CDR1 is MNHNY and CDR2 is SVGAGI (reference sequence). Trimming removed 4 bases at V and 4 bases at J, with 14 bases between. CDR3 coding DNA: TGTGCCAGCAGTTCTCGGGACTTTTATTACGAGCAGTACTTC. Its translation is CASSSRDFYYEQYF.

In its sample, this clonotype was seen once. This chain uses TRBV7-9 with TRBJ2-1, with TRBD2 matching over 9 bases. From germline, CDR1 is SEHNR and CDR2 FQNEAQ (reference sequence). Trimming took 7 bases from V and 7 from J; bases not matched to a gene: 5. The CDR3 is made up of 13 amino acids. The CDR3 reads CASNSGRGNEQFF. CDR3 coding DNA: TGTGCCAGCAATAGCGGGAGAGGGAATGAGCAGTTCTTC. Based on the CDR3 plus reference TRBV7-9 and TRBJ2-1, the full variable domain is DTGVSQNPRHKITKRGQNVTFRCDPISEHNRLYWYRQTLGQGPEFLTYFQNEAQLEKSRLLSDRFSAERPKGSFSTLEIQRTEQGDSAMYLCASNSGRGNEQFFGPGTRLTVL.

CDR3 sequence reads: CASSLNRGRAGELFF. CDR3 coding DNA: TGTGCCAGCAGCTTAAACAGGGGAAGGGCCGGGGAGCTGTTTTTT. The chain links TRBV7-2 to TRBJ2-2; 7 nucleotides line up with TRBD1. Germline V gene data show CDR1 as SGHTA and CDR2 as FQGNSA. V dropped 2 bases and J dropped 6; count of bases not matched to a gene: 6. CDR3 length equals 15 residues.

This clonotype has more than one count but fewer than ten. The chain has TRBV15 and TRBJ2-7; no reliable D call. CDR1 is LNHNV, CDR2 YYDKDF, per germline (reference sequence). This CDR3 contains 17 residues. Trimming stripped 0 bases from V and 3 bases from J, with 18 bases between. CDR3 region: CATSRDLMRQVGYEQYF. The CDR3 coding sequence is TGTGCCACCAGCAGAGATCTTATGCGGCAGGTTGGCTACGAGCAGTACTTC.

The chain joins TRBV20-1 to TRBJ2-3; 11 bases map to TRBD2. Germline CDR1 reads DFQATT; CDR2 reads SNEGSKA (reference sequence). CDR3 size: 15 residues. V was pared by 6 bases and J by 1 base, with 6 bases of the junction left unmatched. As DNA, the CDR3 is TGCAGTGCCAAGACTAGCGGGATAGGCACAGATACGCAGTATTTT. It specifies CSAKTSGIGTDTQYF.